This T cell receptor (beta chain) originates from a study of blood T cell repertoires in COVID-19. The CDR3 loop spans 14 amino acids. The germline V gene encodes CDR1 LNHDA and CDR2 SQIVND (reference sequence). The ends lost 6 bases at V and 5 bases at J; junction bases unmatched: 7. Original analysis: Estimation of nucleated cell counts relied on the amplification of reference gene primers. Produced via immunoSEQ multiplex PCR; TCRdb's table is partial and in-frame only. The DNA gave D and trimming, while V, J and clone size come from that table. This table has 150,000 to 200,000 clones, approximately 86% appearing once.

The sequence came from a man older than 75 with COVID-19, enrolled during active disease. Sequencing input: peripheral blood. V gene TRBV19 combines with J gene TRBJ1-2, with TRBD1 matching over 9 bases. The CDR3 reads CASSTGQGWYGYTF. Here the CDR3 DNA reads TGTGCCAGTAGCACGGGACAGGGATGGTATGGCTACACCTTC. Complete variable domain (other parts from reference TRBV19 and TRBJ1-2): DGGITQSPKYLFRKEGQNVTLSCEQNLNHDAMYWYRQDPGQGLRLIYYSQIVNDFQKGDIAEGYSVSREKKESFPLTVTSAQKNPTAFYLCASSTGQGWYGYTFGSGTRLTVV.